Shown below are 11 T cell receptor beta chains from a single sample sequenced in a study of blood T cells in healthy people across ages. For the second PCR, which ran for 7 to 11 cycles, a sample-barcoded 5' primer and a J-beta primer mix were used. TCRdb independently ran MiXCR on the 5' RACE reads; one entry per CDR3 protein. This sample carries roughly 1,500,000 distinct CDR3 sequences, around 42% of them seen once, and the ten largest clones take 7.9%. Material for sequencing was blood. The source is a woman under 30 in good health.

The chain has TRBV20-1 and TRBJ2-5; TRBD1 is a possible D gene (8 bases). CDR1 and CDR2 from the germline V gene are DFQATT and SNEGSKA (reference sequence). The CDR3 sequence is 13 residues long. Trimming took off 6 bases at V and 11 bases at J, with 22 bases between the two ends. CDR3 sequence reads: CSASSGTGSQQYF. The CDR3 coding sequence is TGCAGTGCCTCGAGCGGGACAGGATCGCAGCAGTACTTC.

V and J are TRBV12-3 or TRBV12-4 and TRBJ1-2; 7 nucleotides align to TRBD1. The CDR3 runs to 13 residues. Trimming cost V 8 bases and J 8 bases; bases outside gene matches: 11. Here the CDR3 DNA reads TGTGCCAGCCGGGGAACAGGGGAGAGGGGCTACACCTTC. Its protein is CASRGTGERGYTF.

This clonotype was seen more than once but under ten times. The rearrangement joins TRBV20-1 to TRBJ2-3; D possibly uses TRBD1 or TRBD2 (5 bases each). The V gene lost 0 bases and the J gene lost 2 bases, with 15 bases spanning the gap. Germline loops: CDR1 DFQATT, CDR2 SNEGSKA (reference sequence). The CDR3 extends over 16 amino acids. The DNA for the CDR3 is TGCAGTGCTAGAGATCCCGGGACCAGCACCACAGATACGCAGTATTTT. Protein sequence: CSARDPGTSTTDTQYF.

V is TRBV6-5 and J is TRBJ1-2; the D is unclear. CDR1 and CDR2 (germline): MNHEY, SVGAGI. V lost 2 bases to trimming and J lost 4 bases, with 14 bases between them. CDR3 length equals 15 residues. This CDR3 is CASSYAAGNFYGYTF. The CDR3 nucleotides are TGTGCCAGCAGTTACGCGGCCGGGAACTTCTATGGCTACACCTTC.

This chain links TRBV5-4 with TRBJ2-7; possible D gene TRBD2, 5 bases. V dropped 3 bases and J dropped 4 bases, with 14 bases sitting between them. The CDR3 sequence is 14 residues long. Germline-derived CDR1 and CDR2 are SGHNT and YYREEE (reference sequence). The CDR3 spells CASSYGVREYEQYF. Here the CDR3 DNA reads TGTGCCAGCAGCTATGGCGTAAGGGAGTACGAGCAGTACTTC.

V and J are TRBV6-1 and TRBJ2-7; D may be TRBD1 (6 bases). Trimming took 3 bases from V and 2 from J, leaving 14 bases between them. The germline CDR1 and CDR2 sequences are MNHNS and SASEGT. The CDR3 loop spans 15 amino acids. The CDR3 DNA reads TGTGCCAGCAGTGACCAGACAGGCTCTACCTACGAGCAGTACTTC. Its translation: CASSDQTGSTYEQYF.

This clonotype was observed a handful of times. The chain joins TRBV7-2 to TRBJ2-1; 12 bases are shared with TRBD1. Germline V gene sequence: CDR1 SGHTA, CDR2 FQGNSA. J was trimmed by 7 bases and V by 5 bases; bases with no gene match: 9. This CDR3 has 16 residues. This CDR3 reads CASSSAGTGGRNEQFF. DNA for the CDR3: TGTGCCAGCAGCAGTGCCGGGACAGGGGGCCGGAATGAGCAGTTCTTC.

The chain combines TRBV7-9 with TRBJ2-1, with TRBD2 identical over 11 bases. CDR3 size: 16 residues. Germline CDR1 reads SEHNR; CDR2 reads FQNEAQ (reference sequence). Germline trimming cut 11 bases from V and 5 bases from J; bases unmatched to any gene: 14. The CDR3 coding sequence is TGTGCCTCGAGCCCTCTGACTAGCGGGGTACACAATGAGCAGTTCTTC. It codes for CASSPLTSGVHNEQFF.

The chain links TRBV9 to TRBJ2-2, with 12 nucleotides matching TRBD2. The CDR3 totals 16 residues. With V trimmed by 3 bases and J by 5 bases, 5 bases remained unmatched. Germline V lookup: CDR1 SGDLS, CDR2 YYNGEE. This chain's CDR3 is CASSELAGGLTGELFF. CDR3 coding DNA: TGTGCCAGCAGCGAGCTAGCGGGGGGGCTTACCGGGGAGCTGTTTTTT.

The chain couples TRBV3-1 to TRBJ2-5; TRBD2 matches at 9 bases. The J call may not be correct, given that the DNA end is closer to TRBJ2-1. Germline CDR1 LGHDT, CDR2 YNNKEL (reference sequence). The CDR3 totals 21 residues. CDR3 nucleotide sequence: TGTGCCAGCAGCTACGAAAATCGGCTCGGACTAGCGTGGGTTGACCAAGAGACCCAGTTCTTC. Translating it yields CASSYENRLGLAWVDQETQFF.

About this clonotype itself: The junction shows a germline mismatch at one end, possibly a read error. The J gene is TRBJ1-3, the V gene TRBV10-3; D is ambiguous. CDR3 length: 15 amino acids. CDR1 and CDR2 from the germline V gene are ENHRY and SYGVKD. This CDR3 is CVISESSYSGNTIYF. CDR3 sequence (DNA): TGTGTCATCAGTGAGTCCTCTTACTCTGGAAACACCATATATTTT.